This passage covers 18 T cell receptor beta chains from one sample sequenced in a study of shared clonotypes between healthy human individuals. Sequencing was performed with immunoSEQ multiplex PCR; in TCRdb, only in-frame clones are kept and a portion is missing. The table shows 2.3 million or so clones, with approximately 95% occurring only once. Sequencing used naive CD4+ T cells from PBMCs. As for subset: CD45RA+ positively selected. Every receptor here comes from a young man in good health. Some clones in this sample may be carry-over from other donors' samples.

CDR3 loop: CASSLFPRLAGLSYEQYF. As DNA, the CDR3 is TGTGCCAGCAGCTTATTCCCCCGACTAGCGGGTCTCAGTTACGAGCAGTACTTC. The chain combines TRBV7-2 with TRBJ2-7; 10 nucleotides match TRBD2. Germline V lookup: CDR1 SGHTA, CDR2 FQGNSA. V was clipped by 2 bases and J by 4 bases; unmatched bases: 14. This CDR3 has 18 residues.

V and J are TRBV7-3 and TRBJ2-5; 7 bases fit TRBD2. The ends lost 5 bases at V and 3 bases at J; junction bases unmatched: 3. Germline loops: CDR1 SGHTA, CDR2 FQGTGA. CDR3 length: 13 amino acids. The CDR3 spells CASSGEGEETQYF. The CDR3 coding sequence is TGTGCCAGCAGCGGGGAGGGTGAAGAGACCCAGTACTTC. The full variable domain, rest sourced from reference TRBV7-3 and TRBJ2-5, is GAGVSQTPSNKVTEKGKYVELRCDPISGHTALYWYRQSLGQGPEFLIYFQGTGAADDSGLPNDRFFAVRPEGSVSTLKIQRTERGDSAVYLCASSGEGEETQYFGPGTRLLVL.

V gene TRBV28 combines with J gene TRBJ2-5; D remains unclear. The length of the CDR3 is 14 residues. Per germline, CDR1 MDHEN and CDR2 SYDVKM. V was cut by 8 bases and J by 5 bases, with 18 bases left in between. The CDR3 region is CASFDTGRMETQYF. The CDR3 DNA sequence: TGTGCCAGCTTCGACACCGGACGTATGGAGACCCAGTACTTC.

This chain uses TRBV18 with TRBJ2-1, with TRBD1 matching over 10 bases. Trimming cost V 0 bases and J 8 bases; bases outside gene matches: 7. The CDR3 runs to 16 residues. Germline CDR1 is KGHSH and CDR2 is LQKENI. The DNA for the CDR3 is TGTGCCAGCTCACCACCTTCGGGGACAGGGGAGGATGAGCAGTTCTTC. Residues: CASSPPSGTGEDEQFF.

The chain has TRBV5-6 and TRBJ1-4, with a possible D match to TRBD1 (5 bases). Germline V lookup: CDR1 SGHDT, CDR2 YYEEEE. V was trimmed by 4 bases and J by 8 bases, leaving 15 bases between them. CDR3 size: 14 residues. Written as DNA, the CDR3 is TGTGCCAGCAGCCTACTGGGGGAGAGGGAAAAACTGTTTTTT. Amino acids: CASSLLGEREKLFF.

The chain recombines TRBV2 with TRBJ2-2; D is uncertain. V shed 6 bases and J shed 6 bases, with 5 bases lying between them. Germline values: CDR1 SNHLY, CDR2 FYNNEI. The CDR3 runs 11 residues. The CDR3 bases are TGTGCCAGCAGGACGTCCGGGGAGCTGTTTTTT. Protein: CASRTSGELFF.

This clone was recorded only once. The chain recombines TRBV7-9 with TRBJ1-1; tentative D call: TRBD1 (6 bases). V was cut by 5 bases and J by 1 base, with 11 bases left in between. The germline V gene encodes CDR1 SEHNR and CDR2 FQNEAQ (reference sequence). The CDR3 has 14 amino acids. This CDR3 reads CASSPPDRNTEAFF. In DNA form, the CDR3 reads TGTGCCAGCAGCCCACCGGACAGGAACACTGAAGCTTTCTTT. Supplemented by reference TRBV7-9 and TRBJ1-1, the full variable domain reads DTGVSQNPRHKITKRGQNVTFRCDPISEHNRLYWYRQTLGQGPEFLTYFQNEAQLEKSRLLSDRFSAERPKGSFSTLEIQRTEQGDSAMYLCASSPPDRNTEAFFGQGTRLTVV.

This rearrangement joins TRBV6-1 to TRBJ2-1; maybe TRBD2 (6 bases). The V end was cut by 2 bases, the J end by 10 bases, with 12 bases between. Germline V gene data show CDR1 as MNHNS and CDR2 as SASEGT. The CDR3 covers 13 residues. The CDR3 DNA reads as TGTGCCAGCAGTGAATTGGGCGGGAACGAGCAGTTCTTC. Amino acids: CASSELGGNEQFF.

The chain is built from TRBV5-1 and TRBJ1-2, with TRBD1 as a possible D gene (5 bases). V was shortened by 0 bases and J by 4 bases, with 13 bases between the two germline ends. Germline V gene sequence: CDR1 SGHRS, CDR2 YFSETQ. CDR3 size: 15 residues. The CDR3 sequence: CASSLGLGRAYGYTF. The CDR3 region has the DNA TGCGCCAGCAGCTTGGGGCTGGGCAGGGCCTATGGCTACACCTTC.

This clone was found once. The chain recombines TRBV6-1 with TRBJ2-1; 10 bases align to TRBD1. The CDR3 totals 14 residues. Germline V gives CDR1 MNHNS, CDR2 SASEGT. The J segment lost 3 bases and the V segment lost 10 bases, leaving 6 bases of the junction unmatched. The CDR3 reads CATRGTGDYNEQFF. CDR3 bases: TGTGCCACCAGGGGGACAGGGGACTACAATGAGCAGTTCTTC.

The rearrangement joins TRBV28 to TRBJ2-7; D may be TRBD1 (6 bases). This CDR3 spans 15 amino acids. V was trimmed by 6 bases and J by 2 bases, leaving 17 bases between them. Germline CDR1 and CDR2: MDHEN and SYDVKM. CDR3 sequence (DNA): TGTGCCAGCAGATCAGGGGCGACTACCCCCTACGAGCAGTACTTC. Its protein product is CASRSGATTPYEQYF.

The chain couples TRBV5-1 to TRBJ1-1, with no clear D. The germline V gene has CDR1 SGHRS and CDR2 YFSETQ. The CDR3 is made up of 13 amino acids. V lost 0 bases and J lost 4, with 7 bases in between. CDR3 protein: CASSLEPSTEAFF. In DNA form, the CDR3 reads TGCGCCAGCAGCTTGGAACCTTCCACTGAAGCTTTCTTT. Variable domain in full (rest from reference TRBV5-1 and TRBJ1-1): KAGVTQTPRYLIKTRGQQVTLSCSPISGHRSVSWYQQTPGQGLQFLFEYFSETQRNKGNFPGRFSGRQFSNSRSEMNVSTLELGDSALYLCASSLEPSTEAFFGQGTRLTVV.

This clone came up a few times. The chain is built from TRBV18 and TRBJ1-1; D gene ambiguous. Trimming took off 4 bases at V and 3 bases at J, with 15 bases between the two ends. Germline values: CDR1 KGHSH, CDR2 LQKENI. This CDR3 is built from 15 residues. The CDR3 DNA follows: TGTGCCAGCTCACACGTTGAGACCCACTACACTGAAGCTTTCTTT. Protein sequence: CASSHVETHYTEAFF.

This chain connects TRBV27 to TRBJ2-1, with TRBD1 matching 7 bases. V lost 5 bases to trimming and J lost 15 bases; unmatched junction nucleotides: 19. CDR1 and CDR2 (germline): MNHEY, SMNVEV (reference sequence). CDR3 length: 15 amino acids. The CDR3 loop is CASSPSRDSPSRWFF. The CDR3 bases are TGTGCCAGCAGTCCGTCCCGGGACAGTCCCTCTCGCTGGTTCTTC.

The chain uses TRBV2 and TRBJ1-1; maybe TRBD1 (5 bases). The V gene's germline CDR1 is SNHLY and CDR2 FYNNEI. This CDR3 has 15 residues. Trimming stripped 3 bases from V and 1 base from J, with 12 bases between. This CDR3 reads CASSEGQLTNTEAFF. CDR3 DNA: TGTGCCAGCAGTGAGGGGCAGCTGACGAACACTGAAGCTTTCTTT.

V is TRBV2 and J is TRBJ2-7; D gene unclear. The CDR3 extends over 14 amino acids. Between the trimmed V and J ends, which lost 3 bases and 5 bases, there was a span of 14 bases. Germline V gene lookup returns CDR1 SNHLY and CDR2 FYNNEI. The CDR3 reads CASSDKAAVNEQYF. Here the CDR3 DNA reads TGTGCCAGCAGTGATAAGGCAGCCGTGAACGAGCAGTACTTC.

The chain joins TRBV10-3 to TRBJ2-5, with D uncertain. The CDR3 consists of 13 residues. The ends were cut back, 4 bases at V and 4 bases at J, with 10 bases in the middle. Germline CDR1 reads ENHRY; CDR2 reads SYGVKD. CDR3 region: CAISARTLETQYF. DNA of the CDR3: TGTGCCATCAGTGCGCGTACCTTAGAGACCCAGTACTTC.

This clone has only a few counts. The chain recombines TRBV2 with TRBJ1-1; D is ambiguous. Germline values: CDR1 SNHLY, CDR2 FYNNEI. V gave up 7 bases and J gave up 4 bases, with 13 bases separating them. The length of the CDR3 is 13 residues. CDR3 sequence reads: CASIQLPSTEAFF. DNA of the CDR3: TGTGCCAGCATTCAGCTCCCGAGCACTGAAGCTTTCTTT.